A selection of T cell receptor beta chains follows, all from one sample in a study of OX40 agonist ivuxolimab in advanced cancers. The table came from immunoSEQ multiplex PCR; TCRdb's copy has only in-frame clones and leaves some out. The sample carries around 62,000 clones, around nine tenths recorded once. Sequencing used CD4+ or CD8+ T cells sorted from blood, obtained in a trial of the OX40 agonist ivuxolimab. All receptors derive from an adult with an advanced solid tumor such as melanoma, head and neck, liver or kidney cancer. Both conserved end residues are trimmed from each CDR3. Not all rows give a size; the values are once, few, many and, for expanded clones, a class.

j_call v_call clone_size cdr3_aa
TRBJ2-1 TRBV4-1 . ASSRDNEQF
TRBJ1-5 TRBV6-1 . ASSLGQYQPQH
TRBJ1-3 TRBV5-6 . ASSEDRGNTIY
TRBJ1-4 TRBV7-9 . ASSLVEGSNEKLF
TRBJ2-7 TRBV7-9 . ASSTFYEQY
TRBJ2-7 TRBV18 once ASSPGTSGRVHYEQY
TRBJ2-2 TRBV5-1 . ASSPMGVAGELF
TRBJ2-3 TRBV14 . ASSQDFGSGGISTDTQY
TRBJ2-4 TRBV9 . ASSPTGTEGFLAKNIQY
TRBJ1-2 TRBV19 . ASSVGTGYT
TRBJ2-7 TRBV6-5 . ASSYSKQGAYEQY
TRBJ2-7 TRBV6-5 . ASLRPGVWEQY
TRBJ2-2 TRBV5-4 few ASSLALGRNTGELF
TRBJ2-3 TRBV27 . ASSPLGDTQY
TRBJ2-4 TRBV19 . ASNTGAAKNIQY
TRBJ1-6 TRBV5-6 . ASSPPGYNSPLH
TRBJ2-1 TRBV7-6 . ASSLQVLGASSYNEQF
TRBJ2-1 TRBV5-6 . ASSRRYNEQF
TRBJ2-1 TRBV5-6 . ASSWDRGRSYNEQF
TRBJ2-7 TRBV11-3 . ASSLVPSGRYEQY
TRBJ1-1 TRBV6-5 . ASSFPQGGAF
TRBJ2-5 TRBV7-9 . ASSLGWREGPAETQY
TRBJ2-1 TRBV18 once ASSPPGTNYNEQF
TRBJ2-5 TRBV19 once ASSGTYQETQY
TRBJ2-7 TRBV11-2 . ASSSGTSGEQY
TRBJ2-5 TRBV5-1 . ASSSGLAGSQETQY
TRBJ2-7 TRBV29-1 . SVGTPGHSYEQY
TRBJ1-1 TRBV6-5 . ASSYVRGTEAF
TRBJ1-1 TRBV5-1 . ASSLGAANTEAF
TRBJ1-1 TRBV10-3 . AIRKGTPKITEAF
TRBJ2-7 TRBV29-1 . SVAQGSYYEQY
TRBJ2-2 TRBV5-4 . ASSLPAGGPVGELF
TRBJ2-2 TRBV2 . ASRSSGTSAGGELF
TRBJ2-3 TRBV11-2 . ASSFNGESPDTQY
TRBJ1-5 TRBV4-2 . ASSPAPNQPQH
TRBJ2-1 TRBV7-2 . ASNSRGVAGGPQF
TRBJ1-4 TRBV18 . ASTGGTNEKLF
TRBJ2-7 TRBV5-1 . ASSLGVATTYEQY
TRBJ2-1 TRBV2 . ASTGLSYNEQF
TRBJ1-2 TRBV5-1 once ASSLGQGPHYGYT
TRBJ1-4 TRBV4-2 . ASSHGTDNEKLF
TRBJ2-2 TRBV21-1 . ASSKEKKGLAGFTGELF
TRBJ1-5 TRBV27 . ASSLSVPGLMGNQPQH
TRBJ1-5 TRBV7-2 . ASSQEVSLDQPQH
TRBJ2-7 TRBV5-8 . ASSRGLAGGLGEQY
TRBJ1-2 TRBV6-1 . ASSEVGRDSGYT
TRBJ1-1 TRBV4-2 . ASSQDPKPGNGHSLNTEAF
TRBJ2-3 TRBV7-3 . ASSPGLAGSGEDTQY
TRBJ2-7 TRBV28 . ASSFYYEQY
TRBJ2-5 TRBV5-4 . ASSNTGQGQETQY
TRBJ2-5 TRBV11-1 once ASSFGHQETQY
TRBJ2-3 TRBV7-9 . ASSPLGGLGTDTQY
TRBJ1-1 TRBV19 . ASSLNGQGSDTEAF
TRBJ1-5 TRBV2 . ASAAWHQPQH